The rows below give T cell receptor beta chains drawn from one sample of a study of blood T cell repertoires in COVID-19. Here immunoSEQ multiplex PCR was the method, and the copy in TCRdb shows in-frame clones only, minus some. Here the sample spans about 97,000 clones, approximately 90% being singletons. Sequenced sample: peripheral blood. These receptors originate from a man aged 55 to 69 with acute or convalescent COVID-19. Each CDR3 is given with its conserved first and last residue. The D gene is left open where the match is weak. Size is stated for part of the rows, as once, few or many counts, or as a class when the clone is expanded.

TRBJ2-2	NA	NA	TRBV5-4	TGTGCCAGCAGCTTTTCAGGAACTGATACCGGGGAGCTGTTTTTT	CASSFSGTDTGELFF
TRBJ2-5	NA	TRBD1	TRBV7-9	TGTGCCATACGACAGGGGAGTGTAGAGACCCAGTACTTC	CAIRQGSVETQYF
TRBJ2-1	NA	NA	TRBV11-2	TGTGCCAGCAGCTTAGAAGAGTACAATGAGCAGTTCTTC	CASSLEEYNEQFF
TRBJ1-2	NA	NA	TRBV10-2	TGCGCCAGCAGTGAGGTGGCAGGGCTCGGTGGCTACACCTTC	CASSEVAGLGGYTF
TRBJ1-1	NA	TRBD1	TRBV6-5	TGTGCCAGCAGTTACGACAGGGGTCGCGCCACTGAAGCTTTCTTT	CASSYDRGRATEAFF
TRBJ1-1	NA	NA	TRBV16	TGTGCCAGCAGCCAATACGGACAGAACACTGAAGCTTTCTTT	CASSQYGQNTEAFF
TRBJ1-2	NA	NA	TRBV18	TGTGCCAGCTCACCACTTGGAGGACGAGGGGGAGATTATGGCTACACCTTC	CASSPLGGRGGDYGYTF
TRBJ1-2	NA	TRBD1	TRBV6-5	TGTGCCAGCAGTCCTTTCGGGACAGCTAACTATGGCTACACCTTC	CASSPFGTANYGYTF
TRBJ2-3	NA	TRBD1	TRBV6-2/TRBV6-3	TGTGCCAGCAGTTACTTGGGACAGGACACAGATACGCAGTATTTT	CASSYLGQDTDTQYF
TRBJ2-1	NA	TRBD2	TRBV3-1/TRBV3-2	TGTGCCAGCAGACCTAGCGGGGGTAACAATGAGCAGTTCTTC	CASRPSGGNNEQFF
TRBJ1-2	once	NA	TRBV4-2	TGTGCCAGCAGCCAGGACCGACATGGGAGAATTGCTGGCTACACCTTC	CASSQDRHGRIAGYTF
TRBJ1-5	NA	TRBD1	TRBV19	TGTGCCAGTAGTATAGATCAGGGGGACGGTATTCAGCCCCAGCATTTT	CASSIDQGDGIQPQHF
TRBJ1-1	NA	NA	TRBV7-8	TGTGCCAGCAGGCGGACTGAAAACACTGAAGCTTTCTTT	CASRRTENTEAFF
TRBJ1-1	NA	NA	TRBV6-5	TGTGCCAGCAGACTGAGACAGAACACTGAAGCTTTCTTT	CASRLRQNTEAFF
TRBJ2-1	NA	NA	TRBV6-1	TGTGCCAGCAGTGAAGTGACAGGTGGAAGTAATGAGCAGTTCTTC	CASSEVTGGSNEQFF